This is a list of T cell receptor beta chains from one sample in a study of neoadjuvant anti-PD-1 for oral cavity cancer. Assay used: immunoSEQ multiplex PCR; TCRdb lists only in-frame clones, some missing. The top ten hold approximately 2.2% of the sample, which has around 13,000 clones, 65% to 80% seen once. The specimen was PBMCs, collected after nivolumab (anti-PD-1) treatment. The receptors here all came from a person aged 40 to 85 with oral cavity squamous cell carcinoma. Both conserved end residues are part of each CDR3. The D gene is left open where the match is weak. Clone size is stated in some rows and not others, as once, few, many or a class when expanded.

TRBJ2-7,TRBV2,12,.,.,TGTGCCAGCAGTGATTTTTCCTACGAGCAGTACTTC,CASSDFSYEQYF
TRBJ1-1,TRBV19,13,.,.,TGTGCCAGTAGTCAGGGGATAGGCACTGAAGCTTTCTTT,CASSQGIGTEAFF
TRBJ1-5,TRBV28,14,.,.,TGTGCCAGCAGTTTCGGTGGGTACAATCAGCCCCAGCATTTT,CASSFGGYNQPQHF
TRBJ2-1,TRBV13,14,.,.,TGTGCCAGCAGCCGACCGACAGGCACGAATGAGCAGTTCTTC,CASSRPTGTNEQFF
TRBJ2-7,TRBV5-1,16,.,.,TGCGCCAGCAGCTTGGCCTCCGGGACTTCGGTCTACGAGCAGTACTTC,CASSLASGTSVYEQYF
TRBJ2-6,TRBV7-2,16,.,.,TGTGCCAGCAGCTCCCGGGGTGTTCCGGGGGCCAACGTCCTGACTTTC,CASSSRGVPGANVLTF
TRBJ1-1,TRBV7-2,14,.,once,TGTGCCAGCAGCTTACGTTGGGGTAGGACTGAAGCTTTCTTT,CASSLRWGRTEAFF
TRBJ1-5,TRBV10-3,12,.,medium-sized,TGTGCCATCAGTCCGGGGAATCAGCCCCAGCATTTT,CAISPGNQPQHF
TRBJ1-1,TRBV5-1,15,.,few,TGCGCCAGCAGCTTGGGGGAGGGATGGGACACTGAAGCTTTCTTT,CASSLGEGWDTEAFF
TRBJ1-5,TRBV7-2,15,.,.,TGTGCCAGCAGCCCCCTAAGGGGAAGCAATCAGCCCCAGCATTTT,CASSPLRGSNQPQHF
TRBJ2-1,TRBV10-3,12,.,.,TGTGCCATCTCACAGGGTTCAAGGGAGCAGTTCTTC,CAISQGSREQFF
TRBJ1-1,TRBV5-1,14,.,.,TGCGCCAGCAGCTTGTATCAGGGAACTTCTGAAGCTTTCTTT,CASSLYQGTSEAFF
TRBJ2-7,TRBV6-4,14,TRBD1,.,TGTGCCAGCAGTTCCCGGACAGGTCCCTACGAGCAGTACTTC,CASSSRTGPYEQYF
TRBJ2-3,TRBV29-1,11,.,.,TGCAGCGTCGATCCCGCGGATACGCAGTATTTT,CSVDPADTQYF
TRBJ2-2,TRBV10-2,15,.,.,TGCGCCAGCAGCTTCTCCAGGGCGAACACCGGGGAGCTGTTTTTT,CASSFSRANTGELFF
TRBJ2-1,TRBV20-1,11,.,.,TGCAGTGCGATGGACGCCCGCGAGCAGTTCTTC,CSAMDAREQFF
TRBJ1-1,TRBV19,17,.,few,TGTGCCAGTAGTATAGATCGACCCCCCCTCAGGAACACTGAAGCTTTCTTT,CASSIDRPPLRNTEAFF
TRBJ1-2,TRBV2,14,TRBD1,.,TGTGCCAGCGGCGGACAGGGGTTTGGGTGGGGCTACACCTTC,CASGGQGFGWGYTF
TRBJ2-7,TRBV5-4,17,.,.,TGTGCCAGCAGCTTGGCCGGTGGGGCGGGGATCTCCTACGAGCAGTACTTC,CASSLAGGAGISYEQYF
TRBJ1-3,TRBV5-4,16,.,few,TGTGCCAGCAGCTTCGACCGGGTAGGGAACGGAAACACCATATATTTT,CASSFDRVGNGNTIYF
TRBJ2-7,TRBV10-3,15,.,.,TGTGCCATCAGTAGAGACCCAGGGTTTTTTGGCGAGCAGTACTTC,CAISRDPGFFGEQYF
TRBJ1-1,TRBV5-6,15,TRBD1,.,TGTGCCAGCAGCGGAGGGGGCATGGTGAACACTGAAGCTTTCTTT,CASSGGGMVNTEAFF
TRBJ1-2,TRBV30,16,TRBD1,few,TGTGCCTGGAGTGTACTGGCGTCGGGGACAGGGAATGGCTACACCTTC,CAWSVLASGTGNGYTF
TRBJ2-7,TRBV29-1,14,TRBD1,once,TGCAGCGACCACACCGGGACAGGGGCCTACGAGCAGTACTTC,CSDHTGTGAYEQYF
TRBJ1-5,TRBV15,18,.,few,TGTGCCACCAGCAGAGCCATCAGGGGATGGGGCAGCAATCAGCCCCAGCATTTT,CATSRAIRGWGSNQPQHF
TRBJ1-5,TRBV28,17,.,.,TGTGCCAGCAGTTTGAGTCGGTGGGGAAACGACAGACAGCCCCAGCATTTT,CASSLSRWGNDRQPQHF
TRBJ1-3,TRBV9,15,.,once,TGTGCCAGCAGCGTTGGACAGCTATCTGGAAACACCATATATTTT,CASSVGQLSGNTIYF
TRBJ2-5,TRBV5-1,13,.,.,TGCGCCAGCAGCTTGGGCACTGAAGAGACCCAGTACTTC,CASSLGTEETQYF
TRBJ1-1,TRBV5-1,15,.,.,TGCGCCAGCAGACCATACAGGGAAGTAGGCACTGAAGCTTTCTTT,CASRPYREVGTEAFF
TRBJ1-2,TRBV11-2,16,TRBD1,few,TGTGCCAGCAGCTCCACGAGGAGACAGGGGTCTTATGGCTACACCTTC,CASSSTRRQGSYGYTF
TRBJ1-1,TRBV6-5,14,TRBD1,.,TGTGCCAGCAGCCGACAGGGATGGAACACTGAAGCTTTCTTT,CASSRQGWNTEAFF
TRBJ1-1,TRBV27,14,TRBD1,.,TGTGCCAGTTCAAGGGCAGGGGGCCACACTGAAGCTTTCTTT,CASSRAGGHTEAFF
TRBJ1-2,TRBV7-9,15,.,.,TGTGCCAGCAGCTCCTTCCGGACAGCGGGCTATGGCTACACCTTC,CASSSFRTAGYGYTF
TRBJ2-5,TRBV10-3,15,TRBD1,.,TGTGCCATCAGTGCCGACGGGACAGTTCAAGAGACCCAGTACTTC,CAISADGTVQETQYF
TRBJ1-3,TRBV11-2,14,.,few,TGTGCCAGCGGCCAGGCTAACTCTGGAAACACCATATATTTT,CASGQANSGNTIYF
TRBJ2-4,TRBV6-6,14,TRBD1,.,TGTGCCAGCAACCCAAGGGGACAGATAAACATTCAGTACTTC,CASNPRGQINIQYF
TRBJ2-7,TRBV30,16,TRBD1,.,TGTGCCTGGAGTCTTCCGGGACAGGGACTCTCCTACGAGCAGTACTTC,CAWSLPGQGLSYEQYF
TRBJ2-5,TRBV5-1,15,TRBD1,.,TGCGCCAGCATCCCCGATGCCGGGACAGCAGAGACCCAGTACTTC,CASIPDAGTAETQYF
TRBJ2-4,TRBV13,16,.,.,TGTGCCAGCAGCTTAGCGAGCCCATTAGCCAAAAACATTCAGTACTTC,CASSLASPLAKNIQYF
TRBJ2-2,TRBV9,17,TRBD2,.,TGTGCCAGCAGCTTATTAGCGGGAGGGAGTTCCACCGGGGAGCTGTTTTTT,CASSLLAGGSSTGELFF
TRBJ2-1,TRBV7-2,11,.,once,TGTGCCAGCAGCCTCTCCGGGAAGCCGTTCTTC,CASSLSGKPFF
TRBJ1-2,TRBV9,14,.,.,TGTGCCAGCAGGCCTGAGGGACTGATCTATGGCTACACCTTC,CASRPEGLIYGYTF
TRBJ2-3,TRBV5-1,14,.,.,TGCGCCAGCAGCCCAGGACAGATCTCAGATACGCAGTATTTT,CASSPGQISDTQYF
TRBJ2-2,TRBV10-2,14,TRBD2,once,TGCGCCAGCAGGCTGACTAGCGGGGCCGGGGAGCTGTTTTTT,CASRLTSGAGELFF
TRBJ1-1,TRBV29-1,13,.,.,TGCAGCGTTGGAGGGCCTTTGAACACTGAAGCTTTCTTT,CSVGGPLNTEAFF
TRBJ1-2,TRBV4-1,15,TRBD1,.,TGCGCCAGCAGCCAAAACAGGGGGCGAAGGGGTGGCTACACCTTC,CASSQNRGRRGGYTF
TRBJ1-4,TRBV5-4,16,TRBD1,.,TGTGCCAGCAGCATTGACAGGGGGCAGGAGGATGAAAAACTGTTTTTT,CASSIDRGQEDEKLFF
TRBJ2-7,TRBV7-2,18,TRBD1,.,TGTGCCAGCAGCTTAGCACTGTGGTGGGCCGGACAGGGAAGCGAGCAGTACTTC,CASSLALWWAGQGSEQYF